This TCR beta chain was captured by sequencing in a study of blood T cell repertoires in COVID-19. Whole-study context: The study drew acute and convalescent COVID-19 samples from the United States, Italy and Spain. T cells, B-cell-depleted T cells, or PBMCs provided the cDNA or gDNA that served as material.

Germline V lookup: CDR1 SQVTM, CDR2 ANQGSEA. The length of the CDR3 is 12 residues. Germline trimming cut 5 bases from V and 2 bases from J; bases unmatched to any gene: 2. Patients of the Seattle cohort, enrolled during active infection, were followed longitudinally. Under the authors' procedure: Estimated nucleated cell counts came from reference gene primer amplification. Clones were read by immunoSEQ multiplex PCR, and TCRdb kept only the in-frame ones, dropping some. V, J and clone size derive from that table, while D and trimming were established from the DNA sequence. Here the sample spans roughly 250,000 clones, roughly nine tenths being singletons.

This clonotype was sampled from a woman in her 30s with COVID-19, enrolled during active disease. This chain joins TRBV29-1 and TRBJ1-2, with TRBD1 identical over 7 bases. Sequenced: peripheral blood. CDR3 sequence reads: CSVLTGNYGYTF. For the CDR3, the DNA is TGCAGCGTTCTGACAGGGAACTATGGCTACACCTTC.